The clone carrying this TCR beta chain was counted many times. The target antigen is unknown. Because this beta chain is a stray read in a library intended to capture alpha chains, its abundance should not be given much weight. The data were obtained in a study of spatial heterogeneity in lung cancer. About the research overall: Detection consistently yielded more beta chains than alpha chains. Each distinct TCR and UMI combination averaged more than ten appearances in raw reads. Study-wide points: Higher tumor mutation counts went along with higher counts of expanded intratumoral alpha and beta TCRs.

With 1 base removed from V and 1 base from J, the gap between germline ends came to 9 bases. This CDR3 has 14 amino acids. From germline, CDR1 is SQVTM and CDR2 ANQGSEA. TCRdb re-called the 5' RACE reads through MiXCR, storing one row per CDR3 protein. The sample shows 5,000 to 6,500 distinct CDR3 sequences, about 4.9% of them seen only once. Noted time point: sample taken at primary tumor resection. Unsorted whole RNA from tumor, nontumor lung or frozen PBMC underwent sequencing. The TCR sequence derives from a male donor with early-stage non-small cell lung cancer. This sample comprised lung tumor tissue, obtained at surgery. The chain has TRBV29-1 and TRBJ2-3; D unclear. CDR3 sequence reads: CSVEGPGGTDTQYF. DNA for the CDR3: TGCAGCGTTGAAGGACCTGGTGGCACAGATACGCAGTATTTT.